This is a list of T cell receptor beta chains from one sample in a study of cytomegalovirus exposure and HLA in healthy donors. The table came from immunoSEQ multiplex PCR; TCRdb's copy has only in-frame clones and leaves some out. The sample lists fewer than 120,000 clones, 80% seen once, with under 3% in the top ten. Sequenced sample: PBMCs. The receptors stem from a woman between 55 and 75 years old in good health and CMV-seropositive. CDR3s include the opening cysteine and the closing phenylalanine or tryptophan. The D gene is left open where the match is weak. Size is stated for part of the rows, as once, few or many counts, or as a class when the clone is expanded.

TRBD2	TRBV4-2	once	TRBJ2-1	TGTGCCAGCAGCCCGGGGACTAGCGCAGACAATGAGCAGTTCTTC	CASSPGTSADNEQFF
TRBD1	TRBV7-8	once	TRBJ1-3	TGTGCCAGCAGCTTATTCCGGGACAGGGTCCAGGGGTCGATGGCTGGAAACACCATATATTTT	CASSLFRDRVQGSMAGNTIYF
TRBD1	TRBV11-2	-	TRBJ2-2	TGTGCCAGCACCCCCGTAGGGACAGGGGGCCCCGGGGAGCTGTTTTTT	CASTPVGTGGPGELFF
TRBD1	TRBV6-5	-	TRBJ2-1	TGTGCCAGCAGTCCAGGGGGCTCCTACAATGAGCAGTTCTTC	CASSPGGSYNEQFF
-	TRBV6-5	-	TRBJ1-1	TGTGCCTCTCGCCGGGGGACCCTAAGTAACACTGAAGCTTTCTTT	CASRRGTLSNTEAFF
-	TRBV5-1	-	TRBJ2-5	TGCGCCAGCAGCTTTGGTACCGGGATGCGGGGAGAGACCCAGTACTTC	CASSFGTGMRGETQYF
-	TRBV5-1	-	TRBJ1-1	TGCGCCAGCAGCTTGGCGGACGGGGGCACTGAAGCTTTCTTT	CASSLADGGTEAFF
-	TRBV4-1	-	TRBJ1-2	TGCGCCAGCAGCCTAGGACCTTTAGGGGCGACTAACTATGGCTACACCTTC	CASSLGPLGATNYGYTF
TRBD2	TRBV5-6	-	TRBJ2-4	TGTGCCAGCAGCTTGCCGAGCGGGGGGAACATTCAGTACTTC	CASSLPSGGNIQYF
-	TRBV12-5	-	TRBJ1-2	TGTGCTAGTGGTTTACCCTATCAGGGTTTCAGCGGCTACACCTTC	CASGLPYQGFSGYTF
-	TRBV7-2	-	TRBJ2-3	TGTGCCAGCAGCTTAGACGGACAAGCACCAGATACGCAGTATTTT	CASSLDGQAPDTQYF
TRBD1	TRBV10-3	few	TRBJ2-1	TGTGCCATCAGCCGGACCGGGACAGGGGGTGAAAATGAGCAGTTCTTC	CAISRTGTGGENEQFF
-	TRBV6-1	few	TRBJ1-5	TGTGCCAGCAGTGATGGGAGGGCCCGAGTGAATCAGCCCCAGCATTTT	CASSDGRARVNQPQHF
TRBD1	TRBV5-1	-	TRBJ1-4	TGCGCCAGCAGCTTGGAGGGACAGGGGAATGAAAAACTGTTTTTT	CASSLEGQGNEKLFF
-	TRBV5-1	-	TRBJ2-5	TGCGCCAGCAGCCTTGGACTATCCGGGGGAGAGACCCAGTACTTC	CASSLGLSGGETQYF
TRBD2	TRBV5-1	once	TRBJ2-1	TGCGCCAGCAGCTTGGACAGGGCCCCTACCCCTAGCGGGTATGGACTATGGGGGTACAATGAGCAGTTCTTC	CASSLDRAPTPSGYGLWGYNEQFF
-	TRBV9	-	TRBJ1-4	TGTGCCAGCAGCGTAGGCACAGCAACTAATGAAAAACTGTTTTTT	CASSVGTATNEKLFF
-	TRBV28	-	TRBJ1-3	TGTGCCAGCAGTCTATATCGCTCTGGAAACACCATATATTTT	CASSLYRSGNTIYF
TRBD2	TRBV5-1	-	TRBJ2-3	TGCGCCAGCGGTACGGGGACTAGTTCAGATACGCAGTATTTT	CASGTGTSSDTQYF
-	TRBV6-6	few	TRBJ2-3	TGTGCCAGCAGTTACCCCCACGACTTCACAGATACGCAGTATTTT	CASSYPHDFTDTQYF
TRBD1	TRBV12-5	-	TRBJ2-7	TGTGCTAGTGGTTTGGGACAGGGTAACTACGAGCAGTACTTC	CASGLGQGNYEQYF
-	TRBV7-2	-	TRBJ2-1	TGTGCCAGCAGCTACTATGGAGGGCCCCAGTTCTTC	CASSYYGGPQFF
-	TRBV29-1	-	TRBJ2-2	TGCAGCGTTGGACGGGACACATCCACCGGGGAGCTGTTTTTT	CSVGRDTSTGELFF
-	TRBV27	-	TRBJ1-1	TGTGCCAGCAGTCTAAACAGGGTCACTGAAGCTTTCTTT	CASSLNRVTEAFF
-	TRBV11-2	-	TRBJ2-1	TGTGCCAGCAGCTTATCGATAGATGAGCAGTTCTTC	CASSLSIDEQFF
TRBD2	TRBV7-3	-	TRBJ2-1	TGTGCCAGCAGCCCAACCCTGGGGGGACTAGCCGATGAGCAGTTCTTC	CASSPTLGGLADEQFF
-	TRBV19	once	TRBJ1-3	TGTGCCAGTCGTTACTCTGGAAACACCATATATTTT	CASRYSGNTIYF
TRBD1	TRBV7-6	-	TRBJ2-7	TGTGCCAGCAGCTTAGAGGTGGGACAGTCCTACGAGCAGTACTTC	CASSLEVGQSYEQYF
-	TRBV7-9	-	TRBJ2-5	TGTGCCAGCAGCTCAACATCGGGTCAAGAGACCCAGTACTTC	CASSSTSGQETQYF
-	TRBV7-2	-	TRBJ2-5	TGTGCCAGCAGCCAGAGAAGGGGCGAGGAGCAGTACTTC	CASSQRRGEEQYF